Each of the 29 T cell receptor beta chains below was sequenced from the same sample in a study of blood T cell repertoires in COVID-19. Generated by immunoSEQ multiplex PCR, the TCRdb table keeps only in-frame clones and is missing some. Among about 320,000 clones listed, approximately 85% were seen once. The sequenced material came from peripheral blood. These receptors all stem from a human donor in a cohort sampled during active COVID-19.

This chain connects TRBV19 to TRBJ1-2, with D possibly being TRBD1 (6 bases). This CDR3 has 14 amino acids. Per the germline V gene, CDR1 is LNHDA and CDR2 is SQIVND (reference sequence). V was cut by 0 bases and J by 2 bases, with 7 bases left in between. CDR3 loop: CASSIETGNYGYTF. CDR3 sequence (DNA): TGTGCCAGTAGTATAGAAACAGGGAACTATGGCTACACCTTC. The full variable domain, its missing parts supplied by reference TRBV19 and TRBJ1-2, is DGGITQSPKYLFRKEGQNVTLSCEQNLNHDAMYWYRQDPGQGLRLIYYSQIVNDFQKGDIAEGYSVSREKKESFPLTVTSAQKNPTAFYLCASSIETGNYGYTFGSGTRLTVV.

The J gene is TRBJ1-2, the V gene TRBV20-1; D is possibly TRBD1 (5 bases). Germline V CDR1 and CDR2: DFQATT, SNEGSKA (reference sequence). The CDR3 consists of 11 residues. The CDR3 DNA reads TGCCTCGGGACTGATTTATATGGCTACACCTTC. As protein: CLGTDLYGYTF.

The V call is TRBV30, the J call TRBJ2-1; D may be TRBD2 (5 bases). Per germline, CDR1 GTSNPN and CDR2 SVGIG (reference sequence). V lost 5 bases and J lost 8, with 22 bases in between. The CDR3 is 15 amino acids. The CDR3 here is CAWGGGVHRPYEQFF. The CDR3 region has the DNA TGTGCCTGGGGAGGAGGAGTCCACCGCCCTTATGAGCAGTTCTTC.

The V and J genes are TRBV15 and TRBJ1-4; TRBD1 matches 8 bases. Germline V gene sequence: CDR1 LNHNV, CDR2 YYDKDF (reference sequence). This CDR3 is built from 12 residues. Trimming took 5 bases from V and 11 from J; bases not matched to a gene: 4. The CDR3, as DNA: TGTGCCACCAGCTTGACAGGGGAGAAACTGTTTTTT. Its translation: CATSLTGEKLFF.

The V gene is TRBV20-1, the J gene TRBJ1-2, with D maybe TRBD1 (6 bases). Deletions cut 2 bases from V and 7 bases from J, with 8 bases between. Germline V gene lookup returns CDR1 DFQATT and CDR2 SNEGSKA (reference sequence). The CDR3 covers 11 residues. The CDR3 is CSARNRAGYTF. The CDR3 DNA is TGCAGTGCTAGAAACAGGGCTGGCTACACCTTC.

Only a few counts were recorded for this clone. The chain is built from TRBV5-1 and TRBJ2-5, with 9 bases that match TRBD1. CDR1 is SGHRS and CDR2 is YFSETQ in the germline V gene. V trimming: 3 bases; J trimming: 5 bases; junction bases outside the gene matches: 11. This CDR3 has 16 amino acids. DNA of the CDR3: TGCGCCAGCAGCTGGGGACAGGGCTACCTTGGGGAGACCCAGTACTTC. As protein: CASSWGQGYLGETQYF.

The V call is TRBV10-3, the J call TRBJ2-5; D perhaps matches TRBD2 (7 bases). The V gene lost 5 bases and the J gene lost 5 bases, with 15 bases spanning the gap. The germline CDR1 and CDR2 sequences are ENHRY and SYGVKD. The CDR3 loop spans 14 amino acids. CDR3 sequence (DNA): TGTGCCATCAGTCGGGGGGCGGGGGAGGAGACCCAGTACTTC. Protein: CAISRGAGEETQYF.

Concerning this clone itself: Other DNA sequences of this sample code for an identical CDR3. The rearrangement links TRBV6-5 to TRBJ1-5, with D tentatively TRBD1 (6 bases). The CDR3 consists of 14 residues. Germline-derived CDR1 and CDR2 are MNHEY and SVGAGI. V lost 5 bases and J 2 bases, leaving 10 bases between the germline ends. CDR3 loop: CASSTRQGNQPQHF. CDR3 nucleotide sequence: TGTGCCAGCAGTACCAGACAGGGCAATCAGCCCCAGCATTTT.

CDR3 protein: CASSQVSQTYLLSGNTIYF. CDR3 nucleotides: TGCGCCAGCAGCCAAGTTAGTCAGACTTATCTTCTCTCTGGAAACACCATATATTTT. The genes are TRBV4-1 and TRBJ1-3; D gene uncertain. V dropped 1 base and J dropped 0 bases, with 19 bases sitting between them. This CDR3 region has 19 residues. In germline, CDR1 is MGHRA, CDR2 YSYEKL.

The chain uses TRBV18 and TRBJ2-7; TRBD1 matches at 7 bases. The length of the CDR3 is 15 residues. The V segment lost 3 bases and the J segment 1 base; nucleotides outside the gene matches: 6. CDR1 and CDR2 (germline): KGHSH, LQKENI. CDR3 DNA sequence: TGTGCCAGCTCACCCGGCGAGACAGGGTCCTACGAGCAGTACTTC. Amino acid sequence: CASSPGETGSYEQYF.

Only one count was recorded for this clone. The V and J genes are TRBV9 and TRBJ1-2; D is uncertain. This CDR3 region has 16 residues. Trimming left V 0 bases short and J 0 bases short, with 12 bases between. Germline V gene data show CDR1 as SGDLS and CDR2 as YYNGEE. The CDR3 nucleotides are TGTGCCAGCAGCGTAGGAGCAAGCAGGACTAACTATGGCTACACCTTC. This gives the protein CASSVGASRTNYGYTF.

The count of this clone is one. V gene TRBV9 combines with J gene TRBJ2-3; TRBD2 is a possible D gene (6 bases). V lost 4 bases and J 1 base, leaving 16 bases between the germline ends. The CDR3 is 16 residues long. Germline assignment: CDR1 SGDLS and CDR2 YYNGEE. CDR3 nucleotides: TGTGCCAGCAGCCCCCACCCGGGACTTGGCACAGATACGCAGTATTTT. Amino acids: CASSPHPGLGTDTQYF.

The chain has TRBV5-1 and TRBJ2-3, with D tentatively TRBD1 (6 bases). CDR1 and CDR2 (germline): SGHRS, YFSETQ. The ends were cut back, 4 bases at V and 4 bases at J, with 19 bases in the middle. CDR3 length: 16 residues. CDR3 DNA sequence: TGCGCCAGCAGCATCCGGGGACAACCAGACCCAGATACGCAGTATTTT. This codes for CASSIRGQPDPDTQYF.

The chain recombines TRBV2 with TRBJ1-5, with 9 bases lining up with TRBD1. Germline-derived CDR1 and CDR2 are SNHLY and FYNNEI. V dropped 8 bases and J dropped 4; count of bases not matched to a gene: 3. The CDR3 length is 13 residues. DNA of the CDR3: TGTGCCAGCGGGGACAGGGCAAATCAGCCCCAGCATTTT. It specifies CASGDRANQPQHF.

Details on this clone: The sample contains more than one DNA sequence encoding this CDR3. The CDR3 region has the DNA TGTGCCAGCAGCGCCGGGACTAGCGGGGGAAATGAGCAGTTCTTC. Amino acids: CASSAGTSGGNEQFF. The chain couples TRBV9 to TRBJ2-1; TRBD2 agrees at 14 bases. Germline CDR1 is SGDLS and CDR2 is YYNGEE. The J segment lost 7 bases and the V segment lost 3 bases, leaving 3 bases of the junction unmatched. This CDR3 has 15 residues.

This clone was counted a single time. The chain couples TRBV6-5 to TRBJ1-3, with TRBD1 matching over 7 bases. Trimming cost V 7 bases and J 2 bases; bases outside gene matches: 5. CDR1 is MNHEY and CDR2 is SVGAGI in the germline V gene. This CDR3 is built from 14 residues. For the CDR3, the DNA is TGTGCCAGCAAGAGAGACAGGGCTGGAAACACCATATATTTT. This sequence encodes CASKRDRAGNTIYF.

This clone was observed a single time. The V and J genes are TRBV2 and TRBJ1-1; D not certain. V dropped 5 bases and J dropped 3 bases, with 13 bases sitting between them. Looked up from germline, CDR1 is SNHLY and CDR2 is FYNNEI. This CDR3 spans 14 amino acids. CDR3 bases: TGTGCCAGCAGTCCTCCAATCTCAGACACTGAAGCTTTCTTT. Residues: CASSPPISDTEAFF.

The chain carries TRBV3-1 (or the pseudogene TRBV3-2) and TRBJ2-7, with unresolved D. This CDR3 is 12 amino acids long. Trimming pared 4 bases from V and 3 bases from J, leaving 7 bases between. Germline CDR1 LGHDT, CDR2 YNNKEL (reference sequence). This CDR3 reads CASSPSGYEQYF. The CDR3 nucleotides are TGTGCCAGCAGCCCCTCGGGCTACGAGCAGTACTTC.

The genes are TRBV19 and TRBJ1-1; TRBD1 matches at 7 bases. Losses at the gene ends were 6 bases for V and 14 bases for J; bases not matched to a gene: 15. CDR3 length: 13 amino acids. Germline V gene sequence: CDR1 LNHDA, CDR2 SQIVND (reference sequence). The CDR3 nucleotides are TGTGCCAGTAGCGTTGACTGGACAGGCGATCCCTTCTTT. It codes for CASSVDWTGDPFF.

The chain links TRBV6-5 to TRBJ1-1; TRBD1 might be the D (5 bases). The CDR3 sequence is 15 residues long. Per the germline V gene, CDR1 is MNHEY and CDR2 is SVGAGI. The germline V and J ends were trimmed by 6 bases and 0 bases, with 14 bases remaining between them. CDR3 sequence: CASRTAWGMNTEAFF. Written as DNA, the CDR3 is TGTGCCAGCAGAACCGCATGGGGCATGAACACTGAAGCTTTCTTT.

The chain combines TRBV9 with TRBJ1-1; the D gene is possibly TRBD1 (5 bases). CDR3 length: 13 residues. Between the trimmed V and J ends, which lost 0 bases and 5 bases, there was a span of 8 bases. In germline, CDR1 is SGDLS, CDR2 YYNGEE. DNA of the CDR3: TGTGCCAGCAGCGTAGACAGGACAACTGAAGCTTTCTTT. Amino acids: CASSVDRTTEAFF.

This clone has only one observation. The chain is built from TRBV7-8 and TRBJ1-5; D not resolved. V was shortened by 1 base and J by 4 bases, with 11 bases between the two germline ends. This CDR3 is built from 15 residues. In germline, CDR1 is SGHVS, CDR2 FQNEAQ. The CDR3 is CASSLELRENQPQHF. In nucleotides, the CDR3 is TGTGCCAGCAGCTTAGAGTTACGGGAAAATCAGCCCCAGCATTTT.

This chain links TRBV18 with TRBJ1-2; D gene uncertain. The CDR3 covers 12 residues. Germline CDR1 and CDR2: KGHSH and LQKENI. V lost 2 bases and J lost 8, with 9 bases in between. The CDR3 here is CASSPAGEGYTF. The CDR3 DNA sequence: TGTGCCAGCTCACCAGCAGGCGAGGGCTACACCTTC.

This chain uses TRBV19 with TRBJ1-5; D not resolved. Germline-derived CDR1 and CDR2 are LNHDA and SQIVND (reference sequence). Trimming stripped 3 bases from V and 1 base from J, with 10 bases between. The CDR3 loop spans 15 amino acids. The CDR3 reads CASSILRGSNQPQHF. CDR3 DNA sequence: TGTGCCAGTAGTATTCTCCGGGGAAGCAATCAGCCCCAGCATTTT. The whole variable domain, filled in from reference TRBV19 and TRBJ1-5, reads DGGITQSPKYLFRKEGQNVTLSCEQNLNHDAMYWYRQDPGQGLRLIYYSQIVNDFQKGDIAEGYSVSREKKESFPLTVTSAQKNPTAFYLCASSILRGSNQPQHFGDGTRLSIL.

The V gene is TRBV6-6, the J gene TRBJ2-1; no firm D call. Looked up from germline, CDR1 is MNHNY and CDR2 is SVGAGI (reference sequence). This CDR3 spans 13 amino acids. Deletions cut 10 bases from V and 3 bases from J, with 13 bases between. The CDR3 loop is CATYVGSYNEQFF. CDR3 coding DNA: TGTGCCACATATGTGGGCAGCTACAATGAGCAGTTCTTC.

V gene TRBV6-5 combines with J gene TRBJ1-1, with D hard to call. V lost 8 bases, J lost 10 bases, and 11 bases lay in between. The V gene's germline CDR1 is MNHEY and CDR2 SVGAGI. The CDR3 covers 10 residues. As DNA, the CDR3 is TGTGCCAGCCCGGGCGGAGGAGCTTTCTTT. It specifies CASPGGGAFF.

CDR3 DNA sequence: TGCGCCAGCAGCCATGGCAGCGGGGGGAACTACGAGCAGTACTTC. As protein: CASSHGSGGNYEQYF. The V and J genes are TRBV5-1 and TRBJ2-7; 9 bases map to TRBD2. This CDR3 is built from 15 residues. V was clipped by 4 bases and J by 3 bases; unmatched bases: 8. Germline values: CDR1 SGHRS, CDR2 YFSETQ.

The table lists this clone with a few counts. CDR3 amino acids: CASAISENTEAFF. The DNA for the CDR3 is TGTGCCAGCGCGATAAGTGAGAACACTGAAGCTTTCTTT. This chain uses TRBV2 with TRBJ1-1; D gene uncertain. V dropped 8 bases and J dropped 1 base, with 11 bases sitting between them. CDR1 and CDR2 (germline): SNHLY, FYNNEI. The CDR3 has 13 residues.

V usage is TRBV10-3 and J usage is TRBJ1-6, with 9 bases identical to TRBD1. The V and J ends lost 10 bases and 8 bases, in that order; junction bases with no gene match: 12. The CDR3 covers 15 residues. Germline V CDR1 and CDR2: ENHRY, SYGVKD. CDR3 in amino acids: CATKQGALEDSPLHF. CDR3 DNA: TGTGCCACGAAACAGGGGGCGCTTGAGGATTCACCCCTCCACTTT.